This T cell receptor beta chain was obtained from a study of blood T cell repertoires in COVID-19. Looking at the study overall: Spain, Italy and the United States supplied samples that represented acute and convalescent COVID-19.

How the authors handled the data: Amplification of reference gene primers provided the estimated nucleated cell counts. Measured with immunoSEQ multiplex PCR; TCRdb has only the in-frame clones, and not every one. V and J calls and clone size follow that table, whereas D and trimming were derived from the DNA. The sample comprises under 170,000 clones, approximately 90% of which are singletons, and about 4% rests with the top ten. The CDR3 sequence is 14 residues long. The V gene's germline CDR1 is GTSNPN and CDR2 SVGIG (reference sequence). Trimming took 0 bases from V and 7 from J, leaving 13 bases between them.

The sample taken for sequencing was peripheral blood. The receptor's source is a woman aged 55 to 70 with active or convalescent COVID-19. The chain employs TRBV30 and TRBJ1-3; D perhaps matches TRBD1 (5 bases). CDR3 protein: CAWSVDYGANTIYF. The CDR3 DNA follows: TGTGCCTGGAGTGTAGATTATGGGGCCAACACCATATATTTT.